The 21 T cell receptor beta chains reported below all come from one sample, sequenced in a study of blood T cell repertoires in COVID-19. Sequenced by immunoSEQ multiplex PCR; TCRdb stores in-frame clones only, minus some. The data hold over 200,000 clones, with 84% observed a single time. Sample: PBMCs or T cells enriched from blood (not recorded which). These receptors came from a woman aged 40-49 years who had recovered from COVID-19.

The chain's CDR3 is CASSSAGTGLLHF. The CDR3 coding sequence is TGTGCCAGCAGCTCGGCGGGAACAGGACTTCTCCACTTT. V gene TRBV11-3 combines with J gene TRBJ1-6; TRBD1 is a possible D gene (5 bases). The CDR3 extends over 13 amino acids. Germline V gene data show CDR1 as SGHNT and CDR2 as YENEEA. Trimming took 4 bases from V and 16 from J, leaving 17 bases between them.

V gene TRBV20-1 combines with J gene TRBJ2-1, with 8 bases identical to TRBD2. The CDR3 length is 16 residues. J lost 8 bases, V lost 3 bases, and 15 bases had no gene match. Germline CDR1 and CDR2: DFQATT and SNEGSKA (reference sequence). The CDR3 reads CSASGGKTSGDDEQFF. DNA for the CDR3: TGCAGTGCTAGTGGTGGGAAAACTAGCGGTGATGATGAGCAGTTCTTC.

The rearrangement joins TRBV15 to TRBJ2-1; possible D gene TRBD2, 7 bases. V gave up 3 bases and J gave up 7 bases, with 13 bases separating them. CDR1 is LNHNV, CDR2 YYDKDF, per germline (reference sequence). CDR3 length: 14 amino acids. The DNA of the CDR3 is TGTGCCACCAGCAGTAGTGGGAGGGGGAATGAGCAGTTCTTC. It is translated as CATSSSGRGNEQFF.

This clone was detected once. The CDR3 sequence: CASSLGQAPNTGELFF. The CDR3, as DNA: TGTGCCAGCAGCTTAGGACAGGCCCCGAACACCGGGGAGCTGTTTTTT. The chain is built from TRBV13 and TRBJ2-2, with a possible D match to TRBD1 (5 bases). CDR1 and CDR2 (germline): PRHDT, FYEKMQ (reference sequence). This CDR3 is built from 16 residues. With 0 bases removed from V and 0 bases from J, the gap between germline ends came to 8 bases.

This CDR3 is CASSVLVAGNLSYEQYV. CDR3 DNA: TGCGCCAGCAGTGTGTTAGTAGCGGGCAACCTATCCTACGAGCAGTACGTC. V and J are TRBV10-1 and TRBJ2-7; 7 bases are shared with TRBD2. CDR3 length equals 17 residues. Germline V CDR1 and CDR2: WNHNN, SYGVQD (reference sequence). V lost 4 bases, J lost 1 base, and 13 bases stayed unmatched.

The rearrangement links TRBV27 to TRBJ1-4, with 8 bases aligning to TRBD1. V was pared by 5 bases and J by 6 bases, with 23 bases of the junction left unmatched. CDR3 length equals 20 residues. Per the germline V gene, CDR1 is MNHEY and CDR2 is SMNVEV (reference sequence). For the CDR3, the DNA is TGTGCCAGCAGTCGCGCAGACAGGGGATCATCCCATGGCCCGCATGAAAAACTGTTTTTT. This codes for CASSRADRGSSHGPHEKLFF.

In this sample, this clone turned up a few times. DNA for the CDR3: TGTGCCAGTAGTATCGGTGGAGGGGAGATTAATGAAAAACTGTTTTTT. It specifies CASSIGGGEINEKLFF. The gene calls are TRBV19 and TRBJ1-4; tentative D call: TRBD1 (5 bases). The germline CDR1 and CDR2 sequences are LNHDA and SQIVND (reference sequence). Deletions cut 3 bases from V and 4 bases from J, with 15 bases between. The CDR3 has 16 residues.

This chain joins TRBV28 and TRBJ2-7; 12 bases are shared with TRBD2. The CDR3 has 14 residues. Germline CDR1 reads MDHEN; CDR2 reads SYDVKM. V was clipped by 5 bases and J by 8 bases; unmatched bases: 7. The CDR3 DNA sequence: TGTGCCAGCAGTCCGACTAGCGGGAGAATAAAGCAGTACTTC. This codes for CASSPTSGRIKQYF.

The chain is built from TRBV29-1 and TRBJ1-5; 9 bases line up with TRBD1. CDR1 is SQVTM and CDR2 is ANQGSEA in the germline V gene. This CDR3 is built from 16 residues. V shed 3 bases, J shed 4 bases, and the junction held 10 bases outside the gene matches. The CDR3 region is CSVDPDRGERNQPQHF. Here the CDR3 DNA reads TGCAGCGTTGATCCAGACAGGGGGGAACGTAATCAGCCCCAGCATTTT.

The count of this clone is one. V is TRBV28 and J is TRBJ2-3; a possible D gene is TRBD2 (5 bases). V was trimmed by 6 bases and J by 1 base, leaving 11 bases between them. Germline V gene sequence: CDR1 MDHEN, CDR2 SYDVKM. The CDR3 loop spans 14 amino acids. The CDR3 here is CASSKLVGTDTQYF. Written as DNA, the CDR3 is TGTGCCAGCAGCAAACTAGTCGGCACAGATACGCAGTATTTT.

The chain has TRBV28 and TRBJ1-5; D possibly corresponds to TRBD1 (5 bases). Trimming cost V 3 bases and J 0 bases, with 9 bases left between them. This CDR3 is 15 amino acids long. Germline V gene sequence: CDR1 MDHEN, CDR2 SYDVKM. This CDR3 is CASSLTAPSNQPQHF. CDR3 nucleotide sequence: TGTGCCAGCAGTTTGACAGCCCCTAGCAATCAGCCCCAGCATTTT. Variable domain in full (rest from reference TRBV28 and TRBJ1-5): DVKVTQSSRYLVKRTGEKVFLECVQDMDHENMFWYRQDPGLGLRLIYFSYDVKMKEKGDIPEGYSVSREKKERFSLILESASTNQTSMYLCASSLTAPSNQPQHFGDGTRLSIL.

This clone was counted only a few times. V gene TRBV4-1 combines with J gene TRBJ2-6, with a tentative D call TRBD2 (6 bases). Germline-derived CDR1 and CDR2 are MGHRA and YSYEKL. Trimming cost V 1 base and J 0 bases, with 13 bases left between them. This CDR3 has 18 amino acids. CDR3 amino acids: CASSQVNWGGSGANVLTF. DNA for the CDR3: TGCGCCAGCAGCCAAGTAAATTGGGGAGGCTCTGGGGCCAACGTCCTGACTTTC.

The chain recombines TRBV3-1 (or the pseudogene TRBV3-2) with TRBJ2-5; D is unclear. The CDR3 is made up of 13 amino acids. Trimming removed 1 base at V and 5 bases at J, with 8 bases between. Looked up from germline, CDR1 is LGHDT and CDR2 is YNNKEL (reference sequence). The CDR3 loop reads CASSQATRETQYF. The CDR3 nucleotides read TGTGCCAGCAGCCAAGCTACGCGGGAGACCCAGTACTTC.

This clone appeared a single time. The chain uses TRBV10-3 and TRBJ2-7, with D possibly matching TRBD2 (5 bases). Germline assignment: CDR1 ENHRY and CDR2 SYGVKD. The CDR3 is 16 amino acids. With 5 bases removed from V and 7 bases from J, the gap between germline ends came to 24 bases. The CDR3 region has the DNA TGTGCCATCAGTCCTGGTGTTGGAGCGGCCCCTGAAGAGCAGTACTTC. Its translation: CAISPGVGAAPEEQYF.

The chain links TRBV6-1 to TRBJ2-7; TRBD1 is a possible D gene (5 bases). Germline-derived CDR1 and CDR2 are MNHNS and SASEGT. The CDR3 is 12 residues long. Trimming took 1 base from V and 5 from J, leaving 6 bases between them. The CDR3 here is CASSEEGDEQYV. The CDR3 DNA sequence: TGTGCCAGCAGTGAAGAAGGGGACGAGCAGTACGTC.

The chain is built from TRBV7-2 and TRBJ2-1; 13 nucleotides line up with TRBD2. J lost 7 bases, V lost 1 base, and 7 bases had no gene match. This CDR3 contains 17 residues. Germline V gene data show CDR1 as SGHTA and CDR2 as FQGNSA. The CDR3 here is CASSLVTATSGRNEQFF. CDR3 nucleotide sequence: TGTGCCAGCAGCTTAGTAACCGCGACTAGCGGGAGGAATGAGCAGTTCTTC.

This clone occurred once. The chain is built from TRBV19 and TRBJ1-5; 12 bases line up with TRBD1. CDR1 LNHDA and CDR2 SQIVND come from the germline V gene (reference sequence). The CDR3 covers 17 residues. J lost 5 bases, V lost 2 bases, and 7 bases had no gene match. CDR3: CASSISSGDRGHQPQHF. The CDR3 nucleotides read TGTGCCAGTAGTATAAGTAGCGGGGACAGGGGGCATCAGCCCCAGCATTTT. The whole variable domain, filled in from reference TRBV19 and TRBJ1-5, reads DGGITQSPKYLFRKEGQNVTLSCEQNLNHDAMYWYRQDPGQGLRLIYYSQIVNDFQKGDIAEGYSVSREKKESFPLTVTSAQKNPTAFYLCASSISSGDRGHQPQHFGDGTRLSIL.

This sequence joins TRBV9 and TRBJ1-1; TRBD1 aligns across 9 bases. CDR3 size: 14 residues. The germline CDR1 and CDR2 sequences are SGDLS and YYNGEE. J was trimmed by 4 bases and V by 4 bases; bases with no gene match: 5. The chain's CDR3 is CASSPRDRVTEAFF. DNA for the CDR3: TGTGCCAGCAGCCCCAGGGACAGGGTCACTGAAGCTTTCTTT.

V gene TRBV19 combines with J gene TRBJ2-2; D is possibly TRBD1 (5 bases). The germline V gene encodes CDR1 LNHDA and CDR2 SQIVND (reference sequence). The V end lost 7 bases, the J end lost 3 bases, and 12 bases lay between the germline ends. CDR3 length: 14 residues. The CDR3 region has the DNA TGTGCCAGTACTACAGGACCATACACCGGGGAGCTGTTTTTT. Protein: CASTTGPYTGELFF.

This chain links TRBV7-2 with TRBJ2-6, with 9 positions matching TRBD1. The germline gives CDR1 SGHTA, CDR2 FQGNSA. The CDR3 is 18 residues long. The J segment lost 6 bases and the V segment lost 5 bases, leaving 14 bases of the junction unmatched. The CDR3, as DNA: TGTGCCAGCAGCGCAAAAACAGGGGGCTGGGGAGTGGCCAACGTCCTGACTTTC. Its translation is CASSAKTGGWGVANVLTF.

The chain employs TRBV27 and TRBJ1-4, with 7 positions matching TRBD1. CDR3 length: 14 residues. The ends lost 6 bases at V and 8 bases at J; junction bases unmatched: 9. Germline loops: CDR1 MNHEY, CDR2 SMNVEV (reference sequence). The CDR3 DNA is TGTGCCAGCAGCCTGACAGGGAGGCTGGAAAAACTGTTTTTT. Its protein is CASSLTGRLEKLFF.